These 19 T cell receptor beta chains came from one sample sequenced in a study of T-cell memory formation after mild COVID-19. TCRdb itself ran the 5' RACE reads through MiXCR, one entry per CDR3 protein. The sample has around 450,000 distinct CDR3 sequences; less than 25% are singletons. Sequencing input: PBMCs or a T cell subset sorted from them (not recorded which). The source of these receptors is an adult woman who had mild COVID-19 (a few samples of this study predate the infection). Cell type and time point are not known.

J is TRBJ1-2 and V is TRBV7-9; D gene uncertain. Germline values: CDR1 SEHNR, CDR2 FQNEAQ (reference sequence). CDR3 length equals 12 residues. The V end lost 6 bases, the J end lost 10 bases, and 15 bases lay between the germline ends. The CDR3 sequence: CASSSGLRDYTF. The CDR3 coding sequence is TGTGCCAGCAGTTCCGGCCTCCGGGACTACACCTTC.

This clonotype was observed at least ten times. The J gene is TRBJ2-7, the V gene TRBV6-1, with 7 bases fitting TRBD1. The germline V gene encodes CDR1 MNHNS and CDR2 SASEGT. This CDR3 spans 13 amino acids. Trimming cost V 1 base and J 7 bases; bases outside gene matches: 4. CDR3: CASSEVPRGEQYF. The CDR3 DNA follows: TGTGCCAGCAGTGAAGTCCCCAGGGGGGAGCAGTACTTC.

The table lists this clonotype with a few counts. The CDR3 DNA sequence: TGTGCCAGCACCAGGGGCACTGAAGCTTTCTTT. Encoded protein: CASTRGTEAFF. The V and J genes are TRBV12-3 or TRBV12-4 and TRBJ1-1; possible D gene TRBD1, 6 bases. CDR3 size: 11 residues. Trimming left V 7 bases short and J 4 bases short, with 7 bases between.

CDR3 in amino acids: CAWSRDRGFAYEQYF. CDR3 coding DNA: TGTGCCTGGAGCAGGGACAGGGGATTTGCCTACGAGCAGTACTTC. V usage is TRBV30 and J usage is TRBJ2-7, with 10 bases matching TRBD1. Unmatched junction bases numbered 7, after V lost 3 bases and J lost 2 bases. The CDR3 totals 15 residues. Germline V CDR1 and CDR2: GTSNPN, SVGIG (reference sequence).

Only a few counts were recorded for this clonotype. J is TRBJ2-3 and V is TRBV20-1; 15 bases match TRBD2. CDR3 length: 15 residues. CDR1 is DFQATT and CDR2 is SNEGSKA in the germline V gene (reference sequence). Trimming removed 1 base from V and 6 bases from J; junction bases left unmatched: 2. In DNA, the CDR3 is TGCAGTGCTAGAGGGACTAGCGGGAGGGCCGATACGCAGTATTTT. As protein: CSARGTSGRADTQYF.

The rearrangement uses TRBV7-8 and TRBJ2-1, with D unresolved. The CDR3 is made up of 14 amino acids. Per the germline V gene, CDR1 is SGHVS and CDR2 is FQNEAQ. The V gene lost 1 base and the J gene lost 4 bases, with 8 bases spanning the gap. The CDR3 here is CASSLDGYYNEQFF. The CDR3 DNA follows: TGTGCCAGCAGCTTAGACGGCTATTACAATGAGCAGTTCTTC.

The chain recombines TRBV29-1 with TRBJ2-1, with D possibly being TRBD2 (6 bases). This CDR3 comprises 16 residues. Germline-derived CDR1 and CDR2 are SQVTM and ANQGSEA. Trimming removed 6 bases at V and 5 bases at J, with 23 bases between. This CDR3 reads CSVTPGLHHANNEQFF. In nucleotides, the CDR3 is TGCAGCGTGACCCCGGGACTCCACCACGCAAACAATGAGCAGTTCTTC.

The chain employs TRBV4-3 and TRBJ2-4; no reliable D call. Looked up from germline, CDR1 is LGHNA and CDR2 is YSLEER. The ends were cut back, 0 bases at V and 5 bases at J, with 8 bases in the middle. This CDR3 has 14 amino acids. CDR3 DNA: TGCGCCAGCAGCCAAGATGAAACCGAAAACATTCAGTACTTC. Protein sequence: CASSQDETENIQYF.

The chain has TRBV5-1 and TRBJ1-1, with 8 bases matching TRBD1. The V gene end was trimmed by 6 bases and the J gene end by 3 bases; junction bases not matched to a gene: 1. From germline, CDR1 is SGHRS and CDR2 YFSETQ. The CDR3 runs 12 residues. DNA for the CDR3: TGCGCCAGCAAGACAGGGGACACTGAAGCTTTCTTT. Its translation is CASKTGDTEAFF.

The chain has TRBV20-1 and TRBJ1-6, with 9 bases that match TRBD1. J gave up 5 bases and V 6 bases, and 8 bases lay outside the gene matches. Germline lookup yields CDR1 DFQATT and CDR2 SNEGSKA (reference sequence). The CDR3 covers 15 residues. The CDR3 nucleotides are TGCAGTGCCCGACTGGACAGGGGAGATAATTCACCCCTCCACTTT. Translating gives CSARLDRGDNSPLHF.

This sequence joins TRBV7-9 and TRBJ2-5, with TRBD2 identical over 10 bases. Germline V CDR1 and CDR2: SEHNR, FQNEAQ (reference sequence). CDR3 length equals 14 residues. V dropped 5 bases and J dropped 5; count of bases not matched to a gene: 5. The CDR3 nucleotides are TGTGCCAGCAGCCGATCTAGCGGGAGCGAGACCCAGTACTTC. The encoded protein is CASSRSSGSETQYF.

DNA of the CDR3: TGTGCCAGCAGTTATAACCGAAACAATGAGCAGTTCTTC. Translating it yields CASSYNRNNEQFF. This chain joins TRBV27 and TRBJ2-1; D is ambiguous. V shed 4 bases and J shed 5 bases, with 9 bases lying between them. Germline lookup yields CDR1 MNHEY and CDR2 SMNVEV (reference sequence). The CDR3 loop spans 13 amino acids.

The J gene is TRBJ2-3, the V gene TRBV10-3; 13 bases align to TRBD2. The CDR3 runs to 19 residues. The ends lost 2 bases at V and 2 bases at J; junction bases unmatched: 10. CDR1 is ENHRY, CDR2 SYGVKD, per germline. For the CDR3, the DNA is TGTGCCATCAGTGAGGGTGTGTTTGGACTAGCGGGGGACACAGATACGCAGTATTTT. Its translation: CAISEGVFGLAGDTDTQYF.

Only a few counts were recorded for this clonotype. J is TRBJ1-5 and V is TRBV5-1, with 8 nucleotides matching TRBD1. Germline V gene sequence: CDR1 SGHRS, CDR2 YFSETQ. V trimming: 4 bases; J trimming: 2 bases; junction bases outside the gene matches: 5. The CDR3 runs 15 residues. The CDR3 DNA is TGCGCCAGCAGCGTCGGACAGGGAGGCAATCAGCCCCAGCATTTT. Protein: CASSVGQGGNQPQHF.

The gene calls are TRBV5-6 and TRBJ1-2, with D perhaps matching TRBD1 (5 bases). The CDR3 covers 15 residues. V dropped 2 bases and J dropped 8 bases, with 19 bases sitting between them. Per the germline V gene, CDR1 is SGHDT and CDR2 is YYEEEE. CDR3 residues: CASSFRDPKIYGYTF. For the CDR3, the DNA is TGTGCCAGCAGCTTCCGGGACCCCAAAATATACGGCTACACCTTC.

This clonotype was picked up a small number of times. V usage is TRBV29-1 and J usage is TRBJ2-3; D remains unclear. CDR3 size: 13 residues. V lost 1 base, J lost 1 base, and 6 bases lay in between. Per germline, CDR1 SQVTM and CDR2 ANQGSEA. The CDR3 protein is CSVEGEGTDTQYF. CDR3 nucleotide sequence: TGCAGCGTTGAAGGAGAGGGCACAGATACGCAGTATTTT.

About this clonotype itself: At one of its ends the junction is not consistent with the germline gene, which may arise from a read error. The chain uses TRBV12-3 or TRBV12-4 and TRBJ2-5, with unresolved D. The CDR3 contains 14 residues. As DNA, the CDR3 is TGTGCCAGCAGTTTAGGTATACCCCAAGGGACCCAGTACTTC. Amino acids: CASSLGIPQGTQYF.

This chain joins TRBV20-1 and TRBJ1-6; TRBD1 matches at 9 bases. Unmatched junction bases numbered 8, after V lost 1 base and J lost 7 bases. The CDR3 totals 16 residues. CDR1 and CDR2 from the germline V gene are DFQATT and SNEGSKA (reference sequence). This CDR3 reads CSARVGGTGLNSPLHF. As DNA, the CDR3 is TGCAGTGCTAGAGTTGGGGGGACAGGGTTGAATTCACCCCTCCACTTT.

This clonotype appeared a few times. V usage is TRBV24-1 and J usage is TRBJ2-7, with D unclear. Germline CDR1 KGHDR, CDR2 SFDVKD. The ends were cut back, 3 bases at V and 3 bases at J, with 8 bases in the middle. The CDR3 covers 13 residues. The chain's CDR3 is CATSDRYNYEQYF. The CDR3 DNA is TGTGCCACCAGTGATAGGTACAACTACGAGCAGTACTTC.